Here is one T cell receptor (beta chain) with its context. Its antigen is unidentified. These data come from a study of OX40 agonist ivuxolimab in advanced cancers. Whole-study context: Ivuxolimab, an agonist antibody against OX40 (CD134), was given to patients. Administration of intravenous ivuxolimab to patients occurred every 2 weeks at 0.01 to 10 mg/kg.

At cycle 4 day 1, cycle 7 day 1, and baseline, blood was sampled. This CDR3 spans 12 amino acids. Germline V gene lookup returns CDR1 SQVTM and CDR2 ANQGSEA. Trimming shortened V by 2 bases and J by 3 bases, and 7 bases separated the two germline ends. Whole-study results and caveats: Patients with a partial response at 0.1-3.0 mg/kg had among the lowest clonal expansion.

Clones were read by immunoSEQ multiplex PCR, and TCRdb kept only the in-frame ones, dropping some. The sample consists of some 96,000 clones, around 85% of them appearing once. The source material was CD4+ or CD8+ T cells sorted from blood, sampled in a trial of the OX40 agonist ivuxolimab. The V gene is TRBV29-1, the J gene TRBJ1-1, with D hard to call. The receptor was derived from an adult with an advanced solid tumor such as melanoma, head and neck, liver or kidney cancer. CDR3 in DNA: TGCAGCGTTGAACGAGGGTACACTGAAGCTTTCTTT. This gives the protein CSVERGYTEAFF.